The present T cell receptor (beta chain) was sequenced within a study of cytomegalovirus exposure and HLA in healthy donors. PCR used 60 Vbeta primers and 13 Jbeta primers. Profiling relied on immunoSEQ multiplex PCR, and the TCRdb table lists in-frame clones only, not all of them. The top ten clones hold 1.5% to 2% of a sample with approximately 140,000 clones, 77% of them seen once. The CDR3 runs 15 residues. Germline values: CDR1 SGHAT, CDR2 FQNNGV. V lost 5 bases to trimming and J lost 4 bases; unmatched junction nucleotides: 9. The sample consisted of PBMCs. This clonotype originated in a female donor in good health and CMV-seronegative. The chain couples TRBV11-2 to TRBJ1-2; TRBD1 agrees at 8 bases. The DNA for the CDR3 is TGTGCCAGCAGCCAACAGGACAGGGCGACCTATGGCTACACCTTC. Translating it yields CASSQQDRATYGYTF. Filled out from reference TRBV11-2 and TRBJ1-2, the complete variable domain reads EAGVAQSPRYKIIEKRQSVAFWCNPISGHATLYWYQQILGQGPKLLIQFQNNGVVDDSQLPKDRFSAERLKGVDSTLKIQPAKLEDSAVYLCASSQQDRATYGYTFGSGTRLTVV.